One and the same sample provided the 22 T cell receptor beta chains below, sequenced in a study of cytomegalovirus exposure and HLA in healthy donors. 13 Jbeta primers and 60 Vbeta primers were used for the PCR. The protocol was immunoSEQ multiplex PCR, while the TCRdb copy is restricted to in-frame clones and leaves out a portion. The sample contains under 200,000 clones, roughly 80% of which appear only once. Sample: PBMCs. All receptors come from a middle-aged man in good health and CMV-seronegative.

CDR3 in amino acids: CAWSPGTDGDTQYF. The CDR3 DNA sequence: TGTGCCTGGAGTCCCGGGACAGACGGAGATACGCAGTATTTT. This chain uses TRBV30 with TRBJ2-3; 7 bases fit TRBD1. With 2 bases clipped from V and 5 bases from J, the junction kept 7 bases outside the gene matches. The CDR3 length is 14 residues. Germline assignment: CDR1 GTSNPN and CDR2 SVGIG (reference sequence). Using reference TRBV30 and TRBJ2-3 for the parts outside the CDR3, the full variable domain is SQTIHQWPATLVQPVGSPLSLECTVEGTSNPNLYWYRQAAGRGLQLLFYSVGIGQISSEVPQNLSASRPQDRQFILSSKKLLLSDSGFYLCAWSPGTDGDTQYFGPGTRLTVL.

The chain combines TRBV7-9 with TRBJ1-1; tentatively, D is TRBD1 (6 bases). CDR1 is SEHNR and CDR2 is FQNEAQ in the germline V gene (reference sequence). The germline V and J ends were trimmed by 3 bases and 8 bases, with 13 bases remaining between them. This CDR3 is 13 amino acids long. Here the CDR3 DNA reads TGTGCCAGCAGCTTCGGTATCGGGACAGAAGCTTTCTTT. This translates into CASSFGIGTEAFF.

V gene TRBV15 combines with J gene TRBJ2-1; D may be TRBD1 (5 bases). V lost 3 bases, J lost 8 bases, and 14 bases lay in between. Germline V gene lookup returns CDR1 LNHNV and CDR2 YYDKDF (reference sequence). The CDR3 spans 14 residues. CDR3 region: CATSSQGSGDEQFF. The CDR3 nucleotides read TGTGCCACCAGCAGCCAGGGATCAGGTGATGAGCAGTTCTTC.

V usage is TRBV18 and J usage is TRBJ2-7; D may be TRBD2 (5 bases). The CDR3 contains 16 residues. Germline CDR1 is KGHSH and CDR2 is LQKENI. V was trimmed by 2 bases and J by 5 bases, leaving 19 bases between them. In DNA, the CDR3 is TGTGCCAGCTCACCAACGGAGCGGCCTGCCGTGGACGAGCAGTACTTC. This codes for CASSPTERPAVDEQYF.

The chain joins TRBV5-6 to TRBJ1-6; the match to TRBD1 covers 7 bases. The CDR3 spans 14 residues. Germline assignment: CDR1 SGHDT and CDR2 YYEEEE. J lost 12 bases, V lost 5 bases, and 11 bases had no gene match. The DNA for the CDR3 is TGTGCCAGCAGACCCGCCAACAGGGGTTTACCCCTCCACTTT. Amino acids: CASRPANRGLPLHF.

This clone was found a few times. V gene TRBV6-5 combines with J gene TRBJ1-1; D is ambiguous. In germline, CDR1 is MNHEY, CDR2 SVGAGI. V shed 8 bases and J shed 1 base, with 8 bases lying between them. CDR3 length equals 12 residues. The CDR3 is CASQSRNTEAFF. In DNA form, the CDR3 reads TGTGCCAGCCAGTCTCGGAACACTGAAGCTTTCTTT.

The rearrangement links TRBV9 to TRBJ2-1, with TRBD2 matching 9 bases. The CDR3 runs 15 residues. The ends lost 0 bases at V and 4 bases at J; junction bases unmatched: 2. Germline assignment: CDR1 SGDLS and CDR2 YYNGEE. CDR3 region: CASSVGGGVYNEQFF. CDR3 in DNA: TGTGCCAGCAGCGTAGGCGGGGGGGTGTACAATGAGCAGTTCTTC. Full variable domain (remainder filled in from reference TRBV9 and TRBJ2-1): DSGVTQTPKHLITATGQRVTLRCSPRSGDLSVYWYQQSLDQGLQFLIQYYNGEERAKGNILERFSAQQFPDLHSELNLSSLELGDSALYFCASSVGGGVYNEQFFGPGTRLTVL.

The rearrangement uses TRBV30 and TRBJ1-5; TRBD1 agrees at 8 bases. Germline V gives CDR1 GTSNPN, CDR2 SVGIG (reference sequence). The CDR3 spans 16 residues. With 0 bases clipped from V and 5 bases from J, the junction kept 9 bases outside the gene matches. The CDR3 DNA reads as TGTGCCTGGAGTGTAGGGGGCGGGACAGGTCATCAGCCCCAGCATTTT. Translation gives CAWSVGGGTGHQPQHF.

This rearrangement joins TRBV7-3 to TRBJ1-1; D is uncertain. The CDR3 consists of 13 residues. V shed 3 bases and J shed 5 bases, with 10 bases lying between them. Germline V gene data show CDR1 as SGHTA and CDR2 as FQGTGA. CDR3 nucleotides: TGTGCCAGCAGCTTCCGGGAGGGAACTGAAGCTTTCTTT. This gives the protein CASSFREGTEAFF.

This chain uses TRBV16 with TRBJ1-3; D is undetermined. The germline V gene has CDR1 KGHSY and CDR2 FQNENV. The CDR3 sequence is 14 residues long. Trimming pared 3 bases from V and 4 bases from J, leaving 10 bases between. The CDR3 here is CASSHSVDGNTIYF. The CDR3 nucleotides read TGTGCCAGCAGCCACAGCGTTGACGGAAACACCATATATTTT.

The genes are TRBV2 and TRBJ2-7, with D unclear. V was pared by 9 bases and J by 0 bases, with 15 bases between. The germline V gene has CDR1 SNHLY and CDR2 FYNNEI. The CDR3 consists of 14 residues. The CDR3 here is CASQPSRSSYEQYF. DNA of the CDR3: TGTGCCAGTCAACCCTCTAGGAGCTCCTACGAGCAGTACTTC.

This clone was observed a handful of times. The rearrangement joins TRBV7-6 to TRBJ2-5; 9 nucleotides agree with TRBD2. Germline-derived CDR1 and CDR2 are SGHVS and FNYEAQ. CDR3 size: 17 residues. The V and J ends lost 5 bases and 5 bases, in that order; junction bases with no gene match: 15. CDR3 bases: TGTGCCAGCAGCGGGGGGGGGACTAGCCGGCGGGCGGAGACCCAGTACTTC. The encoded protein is CASSGGGTSRRAETQYF.

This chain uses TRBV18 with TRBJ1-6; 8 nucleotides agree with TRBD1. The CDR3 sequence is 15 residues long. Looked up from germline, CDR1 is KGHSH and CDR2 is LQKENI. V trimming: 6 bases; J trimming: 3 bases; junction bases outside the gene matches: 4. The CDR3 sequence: CASSLGQVYNSPLHF. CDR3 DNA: TGTGCCAGCTCCCTGGGACAGGTCTATAATTCACCCCTCCACTTT.

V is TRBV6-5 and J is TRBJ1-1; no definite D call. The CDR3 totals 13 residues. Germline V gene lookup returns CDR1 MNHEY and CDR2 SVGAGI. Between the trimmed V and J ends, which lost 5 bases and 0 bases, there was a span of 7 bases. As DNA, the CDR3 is TGTGCCAGCAGTCCCCCGGTGAACACTGAAGCTTTCTTT. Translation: CASSPPVNTEAFF.

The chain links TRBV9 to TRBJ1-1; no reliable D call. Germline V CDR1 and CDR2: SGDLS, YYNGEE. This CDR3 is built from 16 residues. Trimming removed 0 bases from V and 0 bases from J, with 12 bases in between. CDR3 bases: TGTGCCAGCAGCGTAGGAAACCAGTATGTGAACACTGAAGCTTTCTTT. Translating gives CASSVGNQYVNTEAFF.

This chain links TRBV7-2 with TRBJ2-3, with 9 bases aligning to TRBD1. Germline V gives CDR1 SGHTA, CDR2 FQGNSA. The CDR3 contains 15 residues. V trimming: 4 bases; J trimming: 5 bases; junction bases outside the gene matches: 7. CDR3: CASSSRTGEEDTQYF. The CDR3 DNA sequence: TGTGCCAGCAGCTCCCGGACAGGGGAAGAAGATACGCAGTATTTT.

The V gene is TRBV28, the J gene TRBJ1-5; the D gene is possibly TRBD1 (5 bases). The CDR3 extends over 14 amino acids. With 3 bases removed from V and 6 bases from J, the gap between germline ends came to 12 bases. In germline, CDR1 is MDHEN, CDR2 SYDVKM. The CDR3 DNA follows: TGTGCCAGCAGTTTGCGGGGACGGCTTCAGCCCCAGCATTTT. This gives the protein CASSLRGRLQPQHF.

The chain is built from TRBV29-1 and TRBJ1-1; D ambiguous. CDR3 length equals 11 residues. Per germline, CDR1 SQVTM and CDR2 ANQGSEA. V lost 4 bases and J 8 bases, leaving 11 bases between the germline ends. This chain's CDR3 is CSVVSGSEAFF. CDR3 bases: TGCAGCGTTGTGTCAGGCAGCGAAGCTTTCTTT.

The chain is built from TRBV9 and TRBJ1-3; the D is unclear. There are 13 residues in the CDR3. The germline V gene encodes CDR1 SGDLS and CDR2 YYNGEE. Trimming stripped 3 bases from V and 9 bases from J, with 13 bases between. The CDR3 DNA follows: TGTGCCAGCAGCGCCGCGGATGAAGGCACCATATATTTT. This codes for CASSAADEGTIYF.

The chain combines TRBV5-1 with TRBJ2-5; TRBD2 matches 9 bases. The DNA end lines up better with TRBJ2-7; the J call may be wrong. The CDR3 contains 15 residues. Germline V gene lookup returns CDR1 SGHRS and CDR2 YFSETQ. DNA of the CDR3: TGCGCCAGCAGCCACAGCGGGGGGAGCTCCTACGAGCAGTACTTC. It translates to CASSHSGGSSYEQYF.

CDR3 sequence (DNA): TGTGCCAGTACCCCGGGACTAGCGGGGGGGGAGAATACGCAGTATTTT. Translated, it gives CASTPGLAGGENTQYF. The chain couples TRBV19 to TRBJ2-3; TRBD2 matches 16 bases. Per the germline V gene, CDR1 is LNHDA and CDR2 is SQIVND (reference sequence). V shed 7 bases and J 7 bases; nucleotides not matched to a gene: 8. The CDR3 sequence is 16 residues long. The complete variable domain, with remaining parts taken from reference TRBV19 and TRBJ2-3, reads DGGITQSPKYLFRKEGQNVTLSCEQNLNHDAMYWYRQDPGQGLRLIYYSQIVNDFQKGDIAEGYSVSREKKESFPLTVTSAQKNPTAFYLCASTPGLAGGENTQYFGPGTRLTVL.

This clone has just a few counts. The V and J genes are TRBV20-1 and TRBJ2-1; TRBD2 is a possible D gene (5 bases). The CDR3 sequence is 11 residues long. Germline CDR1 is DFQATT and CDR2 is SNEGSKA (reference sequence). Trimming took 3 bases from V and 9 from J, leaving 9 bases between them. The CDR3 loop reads CSARLEGEQFF. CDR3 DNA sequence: TGCAGTGCTAGGTTAGAGGGTGAGCAGTTCTTC.